This passage covers 14 T cell receptor beta chains from one sample sequenced in a study of identifying expanded T cells in peripheral blood. Method: immunoSEQ multiplex PCR; TCRdb's copy keeps in-frame clones and lacks some. The sample yields around 100,000 clones, around nine tenths seen once. The source material was blood. The receptors were gathered from a person between 18 and 70 years old in good health.

V usage is TRBV27 and J usage is TRBJ1-5, with 7 bases aligning to TRBD1. V gave up 0 bases and J gave up 7 bases; unmatched junction bases: 6. The length of the CDR3 is 15 residues. Germline CDR1 MNHEY, CDR2 SMNVEV (reference sequence). The CDR3 DNA reads TGTGCCAGCAGTTTATCGGGAACAGGGGAACAGCCCCAGCATTTT. It yields the protein CASSLSGTGEQPQHF.

The V gene is TRBV7-2, the J gene TRBJ2-7; 8 bases are shared with TRBD1. Germline assignment: CDR1 SGHTA and CDR2 FQGNSA. This CDR3 has 15 amino acids. The V segment lost 5 bases and the J segment 5 bases; nucleotides outside the gene matches: 11. The CDR3 region has the DNA TGTGCCAGCAGCCCCAGGGGGCTTCTGGGCGACGAGCAGTACTTC. Amino acids: CASSPRGLLGDEQYF.

In its sample, this clone was seen once. The chain recombines TRBV19 with TRBJ1-3; D perhaps matches TRBD1 (5 bases). The CDR3 is made up of 14 amino acids. Trimming cost V 1 base and J 2 bases, with 6 bases left between them. The germline gives CDR1 LNHDA, CDR2 SQIVND (reference sequence). The CDR3: CASSIGTPGNTIYF. CDR3 DNA: TGTGCCAGTAGTATAGGGACACCTGGAAACACCATATATTTT.

V is TRBV9 and J is TRBJ2-5, with TRBD2 identical over 7 bases. TRBJ2-7 explains the end of the DNA better; the J call may be wrong. Per the germline V gene, CDR1 is SGDLS and CDR2 is YYNGEE. The CDR3 contains 15 residues. The CDR3 nucleotides read TGTGCCAGCAGCATAAGCGGGACCAGCTCCTACGAGCAGTACTTC. Protein product: CASSISGTSSYEQYF.

This clone was observed a few times. The chain carries TRBV10-2 and TRBJ1-6; D remains ambiguous. Germline V gives CDR1 WSHSY, CDR2 SAAADI. Trimming cost V 3 bases and J 4 bases, with 16 bases left between them. The CDR3 covers 17 residues. This CDR3 reads CASSELVTELYNSPLHF. DNA of the CDR3: TGCGCCAGCAGTGAATTGGTGACGGAACTTTATAATTCACCCCTCCACTTT.

V is TRBV13 and J is TRBJ2-7; D possibly corresponds to TRBD1 (6 bases). Trimming took off 5 bases at V and 0 bases at J, with 14 bases between the two ends. CDR3 length equals 15 residues. Looked up from germline, CDR1 is PRHDT and CDR2 is FYEKMQ (reference sequence). The CDR3 region has the DNA TGTGCCAGCAGCCGGAAGGGACATCCCTCCTACGAGCAGTACTTC. Translating gives CASSRKGHPSYEQYF.

This clone was found once. The J gene is TRBJ2-2, the V gene TRBV11-3, with unresolved D. V lost 5 bases and J 7 bases, leaving 5 bases between the germline ends. The CDR3 loop spans 11 amino acids. The germline V gene has CDR1 SGHNT and CDR2 YENEEA. The CDR3 here is CASSGYGELFF. DNA of the CDR3: TGTGCCAGCAGCGGCTACGGGGAGCTGTTTTTT.

The chain combines TRBV4-2 with TRBJ2-1, with TRBD1 matching over 9 bases. This CDR3 has 14 residues. J lost 11 bases, V lost 0 bases, and 5 bases had no gene match. Germline V gene data show CDR1 as LGHNA and CDR2 as YNFKEQ. CDR3 protein: CASSQDGQGTKQFF. For the CDR3, the DNA is TGTGCCAGCAGCCAAGATGGACAGGGGACTAAGCAGTTCTTC.

CDR3: CASSLWDAGAYNEQFF. CDR3 sequence (DNA): TGTGCCAGCAGCTTATGGGACGCTGGAGCCTACAATGAGCAGTTCTTC. V is TRBV7-9 and J is TRBJ2-1; D is perhaps TRBD1 or TRBD2 (5 bases each). The V gene's germline CDR1 is SEHNR and CDR2 FQNEAQ (reference sequence). With 2 bases removed from V and 2 bases from J, the gap between germline ends came to 13 bases. The CDR3 contains 16 residues.

This clone was recorded many times. The V gene is TRBV2, the J gene TRBJ1-6; D is possibly TRBD1 (5 bases). The germline gives CDR1 SNHLY, CDR2 FYNNEI. This CDR3 region has 14 residues. Trimming took off 4 bases at V and 10 bases at J, with 14 bases between the two ends. In DNA, the CDR3 is TGTGCCAGCAGTGGAGGGACGGAGCGGTCACCCCTCCACTTT. It encodes CASSGGTERSPLHF.

The chain employs TRBV30 and TRBJ1-1; D gene ambiguous. This CDR3 is built from 11 residues. The germline V gene encodes CDR1 GTSNPN and CDR2 SVGIG (reference sequence). The V end lost 3 bases, the J end lost 11 bases, and 13 bases lay between the germline ends. This CDR3 is CAWSGYLQAFF. CDR3 DNA: TGTGCCTGGAGCGGATACCTACAGGCTTTCTTT.

The CDR3: CAWATRNTEAFF. The CDR3, as DNA: TGTGCCTGGGCTACTCGGAACACTGAAGCTTTCTTT. The chain joins TRBV30 to TRBJ1-1; D is ambiguous. V was clipped by 5 bases and J by 1 base, with 8 bases between them. The CDR3 totals 12 residues. CDR1 GTSNPN and CDR2 SVGIG come from the germline V gene (reference sequence).

This chain connects TRBV11-3 to TRBJ2-1; 11 positions agree with TRBD2. The CDR3 has 16 residues. V shed 5 bases, J shed 8 bases, and the junction held 11 bases outside the gene matches. Per germline, CDR1 SGHNT and CDR2 YENEEA. CDR3 protein: CASSPFSGRAADEQFF. Written as DNA, the CDR3 is TGTGCCAGCAGCCCCTTTAGCGGGAGGGCCGCGGATGAGCAGTTCTTC.

This clone has a handful of counts. The chain is built from TRBV2 and TRBJ1-5, with no clear D. The ends were cut back, 3 bases at V and 4 bases at J, with 10 bases in the middle. The germline gives CDR1 SNHLY, CDR2 FYNNEI. This CDR3 spans 14 amino acids. CDR3 sequence: CASSDVEENQPQHF. The CDR3 nucleotides are TGTGCCAGCAGTGATGTGGAGGAGAATCAGCCCCAGCATTTT.